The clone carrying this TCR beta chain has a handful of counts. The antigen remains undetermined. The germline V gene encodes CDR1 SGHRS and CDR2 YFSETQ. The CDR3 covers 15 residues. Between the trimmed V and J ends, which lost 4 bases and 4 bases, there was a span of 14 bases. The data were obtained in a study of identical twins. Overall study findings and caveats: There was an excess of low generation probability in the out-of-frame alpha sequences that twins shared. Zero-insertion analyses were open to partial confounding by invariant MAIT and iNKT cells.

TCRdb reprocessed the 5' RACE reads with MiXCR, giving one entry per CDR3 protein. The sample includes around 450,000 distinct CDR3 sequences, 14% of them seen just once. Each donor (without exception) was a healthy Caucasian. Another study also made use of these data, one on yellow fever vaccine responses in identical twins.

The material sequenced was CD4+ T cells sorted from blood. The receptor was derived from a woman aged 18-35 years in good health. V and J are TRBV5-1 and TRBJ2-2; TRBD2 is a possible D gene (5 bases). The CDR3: CASSPLGLSTGELFF. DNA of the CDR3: TGCGCCAGCAGCCCCCTAGGACTGAGCACCGGGGAGCTGTTTTTT.